This T cell receptor beta chain is from a study of early T cells in non-severe SARS-CoV-2 infection. Overall study: Bulk RNA from unsorted whole blood was sequenced; chains were unpaired. General study results and limits: Private and CD4 specificities were missed by VDJdb matching, which favored anti-spike CD8 responses.

Researchers tagged individual cDNA molecules with unique molecular identifiers. TCRdb itself ran the 5' RACE reads through MiXCR, one entry per CDR3 protein. The table lists roughly 80,000 distinct CDR3 sequences, 8.5% to 10% of them singletons. Germline CDR1 LGHDT, CDR2 YNNKEL (reference sequence). This CDR3 has 13 residues. As for this clonotype: Its antigen remains unknown. Compared with germline, one end of the junction differs, possibly owing to a read error.

Material: whole blood. The chain employs TRBV3-1 and TRBJ2-5; tentatively, D is TRBD1 or TRBD2 (5 bases each). This receptor was obtained from an adult who was a healthcare worker with PCR-confirmed SARS-CoV-2 infection or an uninfected control (not recorded which). In DNA, the CDR3 is TGCGCCAGCAGCCGGATGGGGGAAGAGACCCAGTACTTC. It yields the protein CASSRMGEETQYF.